This T cell receptor (beta chain) was documented in a study of response to subunit inactivated influenza vaccine. Study conclusions and caveats: It was the authors' suggestion that each seasonal influenza vaccination recruits few new T cells.

In TCRdb, the RT-PCR reads were re-called with MiXCR into one record per CDR3 protein. This sample has under 550,000 distinct CDR3 sequences, with roughly 8.2% found just once. This CDR3 has 15 residues. Germline V CDR1 and CDR2: SGHAT, FQNNGV. This clonotype was counted at least ten times. Its target is unknown. A junction boundary mismatches the germline segment, possibly from a read error. The chain has TRBV11-2 and TRBJ2-1; 9 nucleotides agree with TRBD2. This sequence originates from a man between 50 and 75 years old who received an inactivated influenza vaccine. The sample here was PBMCs from blood, taken 23 to 25 months after vaccination. CDR3 in DNA: TGTGCCAGCAGTTTAGCGGGAGTCGGCTACAATGAGCAGTTCTTC. This sequence encodes CASSLAGVGYNEQFF.